This TCR beta chain was recorded in a study of T cell repertoires in cytomegalovirus infection (dated by TCRdb to the late 2010s). Regarding the complete study: Alongside well-studied HLA-B-restricted epitopes, the peptide stimulations were aimed at recently identified HLA-C-restricted CMV epitopes, whose presentation resists viral immunomodulation. Donor HLA type was relevant to the analysis, because carriage of CMV infection together with the matching HLA type was indicated by public TCR beta signatures.

This clonotype was observed at least ten times. This receptor's antigen is unknown. No qualities accompany the bases; no much larger clone lies one base away. Findings and caveats that apply to the study as a whole: In the ex vivo response, HLA-C-restricted CMV-specific TCR beta clonotypes were dominant, and in two of eight donors the single most frequent clonotype came from this HLA-C-restricted group. Cumulative frequency of public TCR beta family members discriminated carriers of CMV infection plus the relevant HLA type in this cohort and an independent roughly 340-donor cohort.

Including cysteine and phenylalanine, the CDR3 has 14 amino acids. The kept DNA is CDR3 alone, 42 bases in frame from the first base. CDR1 is given as MNHNS and CDR2 as SASEGT, both from the germline V gene. The trim is 3 bases for V and 6 bases for J, with a gap of 11 bases between the germline ends. What this sample's treatment or condition label stands for: in vitro stimulation with specific CMV peptide epitopes to enrich CMV-specific T cells. The reads were generated on an Illumina HiSeq 1500. TCRdb reanalyzed the raw reads on its own, using fastp at Q25 for trimming and MiXCR for clone calling, and kept in-frame beta chains. Under each unique CDR3 protein, matching rows form one entry showing the most common genes and DNA. Here the sample has 70,000 or so distinct CDR3 sequences; 25% to 30% occur a single time. The ten largest clones take up roughly three fifths of the sample.

Material: CD8+ T cells from cultured PBMCs, obtained from culture after CMV antigen stimulation. The TCR originated in a human donor in good health (CMV status not recorded). Some clones in this sample may be carry-over from other donors' samples. The rearranged segments are TRBV6-1 and TRBJ2-2; 6 matching bases give a weak D call of TRBD1. The CDR3 amino acid sequence is: CASSELQGAGELFF. The DNA sequence is as follows: TGTGCCAGCAGTGAGCTACAGGGCGCCGGGGAGCTGTTTTTT.